This passage covers 27 T cell receptor beta chains from one sample sequenced in a study of blood T cell repertoires in COVID-19. Clones were sequenced by immunoSEQ multiplex PCR, and TCRdb holds only the in-frame ones, with some missing. Among roughly 230,000 clones, 70% to 90% were seen once, and the ten largest hold 6.6%. Sequencing was done on a sample of PBMCs or T cells enriched from blood (not recorded which). Receptor source: a woman in her forties or fifties who had been exposed to COVID-19.

This clone came up a few times. The rearrangement uses TRBV28 and TRBJ1-2; no reliable D call. CDR3 length: 12 residues. Germline-derived CDR1 and CDR2 are MDHEN and SYDVKM. V was pared by 6 bases and J by 14 bases, with 19 bases between. DNA of the CDR3: TGTGCCAGCAGCCCTTCCGGGAGGAGTCCGACCTTC. Its protein product is CASSPSGRSPTF.

This clone was seen many times. The V gene is TRBV30, the J gene TRBJ2-1; no definite D call. The CDR3 loop spans 11 amino acids. The ends were cut back, 8 bases at V and 3 bases at J, with 8 bases in the middle. The germline CDR1 and CDR2 sequences are GTSNPN and SVGIG (reference sequence). The CDR3 is CARSGYNEQFF. Here the CDR3 DNA reads TGTGCCCGTTCCGGCTACAATGAGCAGTTCTTC.

This clone appeared a single time. V and J are TRBV29-1 and TRBJ2-1, with D maybe TRBD1 (6 bases). Germline-derived CDR1 and CDR2 are SQVTM and ANQGSEA. V lost 0 bases and J lost 8, with 14 bases in between. This CDR3 has 14 amino acids. CDR3 loop: CSVEDPLTGHEQFF. CDR3 DNA: TGCAGCGTTGAAGATCCCCTCACAGGGCATGAGCAGTTCTTC.

A single count supports this clone. This chain connects TRBV6-5 to TRBJ2-7; D remains unclear. The germline V gene has CDR1 MNHEY and CDR2 SVGAGI. The CDR3 sequence is 14 residues long. V was pared by 6 bases and J by 0 bases, with 12 bases between. CDR3 DNA: TGTGCCAGCAGGCGAGAGGCTTACTCCTACGAGCAGTACTTC. This sequence encodes CASRREAYSYEQYF.

In its sample, this clone was seen a few times. The chain uses TRBV21-1 and TRBJ1-5. TRBV21-1 counts as a pseudogene. The CDR3 extends over 16 amino acids. CDR3 nucleotide sequence: TGTGCCAGCCCCCAACCCGGGGGGGCCCCTAATCAGCCCCAGCATTTT. Its translation is CASPQPGGAPNQPQHF.

The gene calls are TRBV7-2 and TRBJ2-6; the D is unclear. The CDR3 length is 14 residues. Trimming pared 3 bases from V and 4 bases from J, leaving 7 bases between. Germline V gene sequence: CDR1 SGHTA, CDR2 FQGNSA. In DNA, the CDR3 is TGTGCCAGCAGCTTCACACAGGGGGCCAACGTCCTGACTTTC. It translates to CASSFTQGANVLTF.

J is TRBJ1-4 and V is TRBV5-1; 8 bases map to TRBD1. Looked up from germline, CDR1 is SGHRS and CDR2 is YFSETQ. Unmatched junction bases numbered 3, after V lost 0 bases and J lost 8 bases. There are 14 residues in the CDR3. CDR3 bases: TGCGCCAGCAGCTTGGGGACAGGGTACGAAAAACTGTTTTTT. Translated, it gives CASSLGTGYEKLFF. Full variable domain (remainder filled in from reference TRBV5-1 and TRBJ1-4): KAGVTQTPRYLIKTRGQQVTLSCSPISGHRSVSWYQQTPGQGLQFLFEYFSETQRNKGNFPGRFSGRQFSNSRSEMNVSTLELGDSALYLCASSLGTGYEKLFFGSGTQLSVL.

This clone was seen just once. Here the CDR3 reads CASSVGYGGAHEQYF. Written as DNA, the CDR3 is TGTGCCAGCAGCGTAGGGTATGGAGGGGCCCACGAGCAGTACTTC. V is TRBV9 and J is TRBJ2-7, with a weak D call TRBD2 (6 bases). Germline V CDR1 and CDR2: SGDLS, YYNGEE. V lost 0 bases and J lost 5, with 15 bases in between. The CDR3 is 15 residues long.

Here the CDR3 DNA reads TGCGCCAGCAGCCTTCCGACTAGCGGGGGTGCAGATACGCAGTATTTT. It is translated as CASSLPTSGGADTQYF. The J gene is TRBJ2-3, the V gene TRBV5-1; 12 bases map to TRBD2. Germline V CDR1 and CDR2: SGHRS, YFSETQ. V shed 4 bases, J shed 4 bases, and the junction held 7 bases outside the gene matches. The CDR3 totals 16 residues.

The sample holds a few counts of this clone. The gene calls are TRBV7-2 and TRBJ1-5; no reliable D call. Per germline, CDR1 SGHTA and CDR2 FQGNSA. The CDR3 loop spans 13 amino acids. Between the trimmed V and J ends, which lost 5 bases and 5 bases, there was a span of 10 bases. CDR3 sequence reads: CASSGRADQPQHF. DNA of the CDR3: TGTGCCAGCAGCGGGAGGGCCGATCAGCCCCAGCATTTT. The full variable domain, completed using reference TRBV7-2 and TRBJ1-5, is GAGVSQSPSNKVTEKGKDVELRCDPISGHTALYWYRQSLGQGLEFLIYFQGNSAPDKSGLPSDRFSAERTGGSVSTLTIQRTQQEDSAVYLCASSGRADQPQHFGDGTRLSIL.

The chain combines TRBV7-9 with TRBJ1-4, with D unclear. The length of the CDR3 is 14 residues. Trimming took 1 base from V and 5 from J, leaving 8 bases between them. The V gene's germline CDR1 is SEHNR and CDR2 FQNEAQ (reference sequence). The CDR3 sequence is CASSLVGGNEKLFF. CDR3 nucleotides: TGTGCCAGCAGCTTAGTGGGCGGGAATGAAAAACTGTTTTTT.

The J gene is TRBJ1-6, the V gene TRBV24-1; a weak D match, TRBD1 (5 bases). CDR1 is KGHDR, CDR2 SFDVKD, per germline. This CDR3 comprises 16 residues. The V end lost 9 bases, the J end lost 4 bases, and 18 bases lay between the germline ends. Written as DNA, the CDR3 is TGTGCCACCGTGGAGGGGACTACTAATTATAATTCACCCCTCCACTTT. This sequence encodes CATVEGTTNYNSPLHF.

The rearrangement joins TRBV4-2 to TRBJ1-4; weak D call: TRBD1 (5 bases). The germline CDR1 and CDR2 sequences are LGHNA and YNFKEQ. The CDR3 extends over 16 amino acids. V was clipped by 0 bases and J by 2 bases, with 10 bases between them. The CDR3 protein is CASSQDGGDTNEKLFF. As DNA, the CDR3 is TGTGCCAGCAGCCAAGACGGGGGGGATACTAATGAAAAACTGTTTTTT.

This clone appeared once. The chain carries TRBV9 and TRBJ2-2, with 12 positions matching TRBD2. The trim removed 3 bases at V and 8 bases at J, leaving 5 bases unmatched. The CDR3 extends over 15 amino acids. CDR1 is SGDLS, CDR2 YYNGEE, per germline. CDR3 protein: CASSAAGLAGGELFF. The CDR3, as DNA: TGTGCCAGCAGCGCCGCAGGACTAGCGGGGGGGGAGCTGTTTTTT. Full variable domain (missing parts from reference TRBV9 and TRBJ2-2): DSGVTQTPKHLITATGQRVTLRCSPRSGDLSVYWYQQSLDQGLQFLIQYYNGEERAKGNILERFSAQQFPDLHSELNLSSLELGDSALYFCASSAAGLAGGELFFGEGSRLTVL.

This rearrangement joins TRBV9 to TRBJ2-2; D might be TRBD2 (5 bases). Germline-derived CDR1 and CDR2 are SGDLS and YYNGEE. This CDR3 is 16 amino acids long. Between the trimmed V and J ends, which lost 0 bases and 0 bases, there was a span of 9 bases. The CDR3 is CASSVGRTANTGELFF. As DNA, the CDR3 is TGTGCCAGCAGCGTAGGGAGGACCGCGAACACCGGGGAGCTGTTTTTT.

V is TRBV10-1 and J is TRBJ1-1; weak D call: TRBD1 (5 bases). V gave up 6 bases and J gave up 10 bases, with 15 bases separating them. Germline CDR1 and CDR2: WNHNN and SYGVQD (reference sequence). CDR3 length equals 12 residues. CDR3 region: CASRDWTSPAFF. The CDR3 bases are TGCGCCAGCAGGGATTGGACATCCCCAGCTTTCTTT.

The chain employs TRBV30 and TRBJ2-7, with no clear D. V lost 5 bases, J lost 6 bases, and 8 bases lay in between. Germline V gives CDR1 GTSNPN, CDR2 SVGIG (reference sequence). This CDR3 region has 10 residues. CDR3 residues: CAWLVAEQYF. The DNA of the CDR3 is TGTGCCTGGTTGGTAGCCGAGCAGTACTTC.

The V call is TRBV27, the J call TRBJ1-4; TRBD1 might be the D (5 bases). The CDR3 has 14 residues. Deletions cut 2 bases from V and 3 bases from J, with 7 bases between. The germline gives CDR1 MNHEY, CDR2 SMNVEV (reference sequence). CDR3 region: CASSLQGSNEKLFF. In nucleotides, the CDR3 is TGTGCCAGCAGTTTACAGGGCTCTAATGAAAAACTGTTTTTT.

The V gene is TRBV6-5, the J gene TRBJ1-6; D remains ambiguous. This CDR3 has 15 residues. The germline V gene encodes CDR1 MNHEY and CDR2 SVGAGI. Trimming pared 0 bases from V and 7 bases from J, leaving 10 bases between. The CDR3 loop reads CASSYSPGGNSPLHF. CDR3 bases: TGTGCCAGCAGTTACTCTCCAGGAGGGAATTCACCCCTCCACTTT.

The rearrangement uses TRBV18 and TRBJ2-7; 8 nucleotides line up with TRBD1. The V gene's germline CDR1 is KGHSH and CDR2 LQKENI. The V gene end was trimmed by 3 bases and the J gene end by 9 bases; junction bases not matched to a gene: 10. This CDR3 has 14 amino acids. CDR3 DNA sequence: TGTGCCAGCTCACCTGGGACAGGTTTGATCGTGCAGTACTTC. Protein product: CASSPGTGLIVQYF.

The V gene is TRBV12-3 or TRBV12-4, the J gene TRBJ1-5; tentative D call: TRBD1 (6 bases). Trimming stripped 6 bases from V and 5 bases from J, with 11 bases between. The CDR3 consists of 13 residues. The chain's CDR3 is CASSRTEDQPQHF. CDR3 DNA: TGTGCCAGCAGCAGGACAGAAGATCAGCCCCAGCATTTT.

Turning to this clone: Different DNA sequences within this sample yield the same CDR3. The chain combines TRBV9 with TRBJ2-3, with 11 bases aligning to TRBD2. The junction had 3 bases not matched to a gene; V was cut back by 0 bases and J by 0 bases. There are 17 residues in the CDR3. Germline lookup yields CDR1 SGDLS and CDR2 YYNGEE. The DNA for the CDR3 is TGTGCCAGCAGCGTAGGACTAGCGGGGTCTAGCACAGATACGCAGTATTTT. This encodes CASSVGLAGSSTDTQYF.

The chain recombines TRBV25-1 with TRBJ2-5, with TRBD1 as a possible D gene (5 bases). This CDR3 has 12 amino acids. V shed 4 bases and J shed 2 bases, with 5 bases lying between them. The V gene's germline CDR1 is MGHDK and CDR2 SYGVNS. In DNA form, the CDR3 reads TGTGCCAGCAGTGGACAGCAAGAGACCCAGTACTTC. It yields the protein CASSGQQETQYF. The full variable domain, with the rest looked up from reference TRBV25-1 and TRBJ2-5, is EADIYQTPRYLVIGTGKKITLECSQTMGHDKMYWYQQDPGMELHLIHYSYGVNSTEKGDLSSESTVSRIRTEHFPLTLESARPSHTSQYLCASSGQQETQYFGPGTRLLVL.

This rearrangement joins TRBV6-5 to TRBJ1-1; D gene ambiguous. With 5 bases removed from V and 3 bases from J, the gap between germline ends came to 13 bases. This CDR3 spans 14 amino acids. Germline loops: CDR1 MNHEY, CDR2 SVGAGI. DNA for the CDR3: TGTGCCAGCAGTAGTCAACCCGGGGACACTGAAGCTTTCTTT. The encoded protein is CASSSQPGDTEAFF.

The gene calls are TRBV5-1 and TRBJ2-7; 8 bases align to TRBD1. Germline-derived CDR1 and CDR2 are SGHRS and YFSETQ. This CDR3 has 15 amino acids. The V and J ends lost 2 bases and 2 bases, in that order; junction bases with no gene match: 6. The CDR3 nucleotides read TGCGCCAGCAGCTTAATGAACAGGGGGGCCTACGAGCAGTACTTC. It encodes CASSLMNRGAYEQYF.

V usage is TRBV28 and J usage is TRBJ2-7, with 8 bases identical to TRBD1. The CDR3 contains 15 residues. The trim removed 6 bases at V and 4 bases at J, leaving 11 bases unmatched. Germline V gene data show CDR1 as MDHEN and CDR2 as SYDVKM. CDR3 in amino acids: CASSFGQGSVYEQYF. DNA of the CDR3: TGTGCCAGCAGCTTTGGACAGGGCTCCGTTTACGAGCAGTACTTC. Together with reference TRBV28 and TRBJ2-7, the CDR3 gives the full variable domain: DVKVTQSSRYLVKRTGEKVFLECVQDMDHENMFWYRQDPGLGLRLIYFSYDVKMKEKGDIPEGYSVSREKKERFSLILESASTNQTSMYLCASSFGQGSVYEQYFGPGTRLTVT.

The V gene is TRBV15, the J gene TRBJ2-7, with TRBD1 matching 9 bases. With 2 bases clipped from V and 7 bases from J, the junction kept 6 bases outside the gene matches. This CDR3 is 14 amino acids long. Germline lookup yields CDR1 LNHNV and CDR2 YYDKDF (reference sequence). The CDR3 bases are TGTGCCACCAGCAGACTTACAGGGGGCGGGGAGCAGTACTTC. Translating it yields CATSRLTGGGEQYF.